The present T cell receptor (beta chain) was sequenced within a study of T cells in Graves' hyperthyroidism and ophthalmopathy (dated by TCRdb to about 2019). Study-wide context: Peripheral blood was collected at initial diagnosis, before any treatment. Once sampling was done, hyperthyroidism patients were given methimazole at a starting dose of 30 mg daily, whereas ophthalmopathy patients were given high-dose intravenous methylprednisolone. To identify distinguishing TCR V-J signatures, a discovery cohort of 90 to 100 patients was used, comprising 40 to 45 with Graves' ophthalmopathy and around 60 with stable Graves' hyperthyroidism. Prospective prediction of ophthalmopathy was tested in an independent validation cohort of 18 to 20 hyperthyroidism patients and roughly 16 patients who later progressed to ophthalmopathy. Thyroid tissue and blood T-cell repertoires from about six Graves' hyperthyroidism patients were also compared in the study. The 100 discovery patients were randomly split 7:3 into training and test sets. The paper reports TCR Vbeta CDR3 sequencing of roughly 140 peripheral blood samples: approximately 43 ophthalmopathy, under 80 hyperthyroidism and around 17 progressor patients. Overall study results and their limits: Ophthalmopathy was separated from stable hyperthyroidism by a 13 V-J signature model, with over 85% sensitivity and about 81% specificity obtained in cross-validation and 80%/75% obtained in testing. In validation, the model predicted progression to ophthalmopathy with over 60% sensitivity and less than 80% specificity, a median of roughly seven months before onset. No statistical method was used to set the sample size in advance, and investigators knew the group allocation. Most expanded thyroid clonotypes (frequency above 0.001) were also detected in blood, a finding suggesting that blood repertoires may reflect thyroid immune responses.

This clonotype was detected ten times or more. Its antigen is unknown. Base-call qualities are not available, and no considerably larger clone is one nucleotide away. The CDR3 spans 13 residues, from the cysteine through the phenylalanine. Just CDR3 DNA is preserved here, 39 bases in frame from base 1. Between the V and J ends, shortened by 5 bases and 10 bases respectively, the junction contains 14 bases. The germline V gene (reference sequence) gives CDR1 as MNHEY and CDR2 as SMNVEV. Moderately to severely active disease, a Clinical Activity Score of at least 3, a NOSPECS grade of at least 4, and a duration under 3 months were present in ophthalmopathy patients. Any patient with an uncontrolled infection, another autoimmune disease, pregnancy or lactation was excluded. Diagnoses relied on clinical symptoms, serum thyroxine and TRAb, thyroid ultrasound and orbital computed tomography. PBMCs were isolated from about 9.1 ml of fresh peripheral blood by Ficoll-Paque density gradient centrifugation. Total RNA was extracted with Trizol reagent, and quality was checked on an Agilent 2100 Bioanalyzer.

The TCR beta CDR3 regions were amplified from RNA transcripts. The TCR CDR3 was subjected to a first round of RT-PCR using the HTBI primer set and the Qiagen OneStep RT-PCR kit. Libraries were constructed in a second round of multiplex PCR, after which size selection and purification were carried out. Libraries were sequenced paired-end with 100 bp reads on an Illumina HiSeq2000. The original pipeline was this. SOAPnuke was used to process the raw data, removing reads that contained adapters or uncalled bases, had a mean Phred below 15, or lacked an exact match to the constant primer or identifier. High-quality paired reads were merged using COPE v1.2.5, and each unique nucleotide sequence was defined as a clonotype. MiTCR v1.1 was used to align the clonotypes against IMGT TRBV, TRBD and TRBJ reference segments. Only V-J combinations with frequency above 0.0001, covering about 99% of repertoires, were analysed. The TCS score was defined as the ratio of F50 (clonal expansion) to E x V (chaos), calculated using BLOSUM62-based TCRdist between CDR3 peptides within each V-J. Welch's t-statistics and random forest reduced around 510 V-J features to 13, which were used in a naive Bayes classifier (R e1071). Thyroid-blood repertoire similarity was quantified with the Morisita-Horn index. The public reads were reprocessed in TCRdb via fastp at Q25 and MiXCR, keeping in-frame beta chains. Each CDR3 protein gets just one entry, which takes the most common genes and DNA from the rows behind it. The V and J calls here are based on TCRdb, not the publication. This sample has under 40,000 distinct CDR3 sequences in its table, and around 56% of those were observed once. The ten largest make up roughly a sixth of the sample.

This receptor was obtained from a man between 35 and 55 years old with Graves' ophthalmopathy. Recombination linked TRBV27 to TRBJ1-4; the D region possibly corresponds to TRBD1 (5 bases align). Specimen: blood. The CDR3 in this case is CASSPGRWGKLFF. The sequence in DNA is TGTGCCAGCAGTCCGGGACGGTGGGGAAAACTGTTTTTT.